This T cell receptor beta chain derives from a study of early T cells in non-severe SARS-CoV-2 infection. Study-wide background: The study sequenced bulk RNA from unsorted whole blood, with chains unpaired.

Trimming at V came to 4 bases and at J to 3 bases, leaving 11 bases not matched to a gene. CDR1 is SGHTA and CDR2 is FQGTGA in the germline V gene. The CDR3 spans 18 residues. Study-level results: Matching against VDJdb likely underestimated virus-specific expansions, favoring anti-spike CD8.

In the library, individual cDNA molecules carried attached unique molecular identifiers. MiXCR, run by TCRdb on the 5' RACE reads, gives a single entry per CDR3 protein. Of about 61,000 distinct CDR3 sequences detected, 10% to 12% appear once; the ten largest clones hold 1.7%. This clonotype was recorded at least ten times. Its antigen is still unknown. The specimen sequenced was whole blood. The TCR comes from an adult who was a healthcare worker with PCR-confirmed SARS-CoV-2 infection or an uninfected control (not recorded which). This chain joins TRBV7-3 and TRBJ2-3; 12 bases are a match to TRBD2. CDR3 DNA sequence: TGTGCCAGCAGCTATGGCCCTAGCGGGGGGGCCAGGACAGATACGCAGTATTTT. It codes for CASSYGPSGGARTDTQYF.